What follows describes a single TCR beta chain. This clonotype was detected a few times. Its antigen target is currently unknown. No per-base quality is available; no much larger clone lies one base away. These data belong to a study of T cells after yellow fever vaccination (dated by TCRdb to the late 2010s). As for the study more broadly: Libraries from fractions with low cell numbers were prepared with the SMART-Seq v4 Ultra Low Input RNA kit. To track T-cell clones before and after primary and booster YFV17D yellow fever vaccination, bulk TCR alpha and beta repertoires were sequenced longitudinally. Bulk PBMC replicates and cell subsets were isolated from blood drawn at multiple timepoints before and after both primary and secondary immunization. Two healthy male donors, one aged 18 to 29 and one aged 30 to 39 years, were included in the cohort. The study at large found these results: A small share of clonotypes was detected in both CD4 and CD8 compartments, with the overlap likely arising from convergent recombination. FACS-sorted repertoires could contain abundant contaminating clonotypes from the bulk population, so computational filtering was required. Compared with the primary T-cell response, the secondary T-cell response was faster but weaker, reaching its peak on day 5 rather than on day 15. Most clones expanded after primary vaccination were re-detected after the booster (about 95% of CD4 and about 88% of CD8), suggesting broad memory maintenance. Because only a couple of donors were included in the study, the extent to which the findings can be generalized is limited.

V was cut back by 7 bases and J by 0 bases, leaving a gap of 13 bases between them. Including the terminal cysteine and phenylalanine, the CDR3 comprises 15 residues. Only the CDR3 region is kept as DNA, spanning 45 bases read in frame from base 1. The label giving this sample's treatment or condition can be read as: live attenuated yellow fever vaccine strain. At each blood-draw timepoint, two biological replicates of bulk PBMCs were collected. PBMCs were isolated from peripheral blood using a standard Ficoll-Paque protocol. TriZol was used to extract RNA from bulk PBMCs, from CD4 and CD8 fractions, and from dextramer-positive and dextramer-negative fractions. TCR cDNA was synthesized by 5'RACE template switching, through which a universal primer site and unique molecular identifiers were introduced. Priming of cDNA synthesis was performed from both the TCR alpha and TCR beta constant segments. Libraries were amplified in two PCR steps, with sample barcodes and sequencing adapters added in the second step. Sequencing of the libraries was done on either Illumina HiSeq 2500 (2x100 bp) or NovaSeq (2x150 bp). The paper's data handling went like this. Demultiplexing of reads and collapsing into UMI consensus sequences were performed with MIGEC, and V(D)J alignment was carried out with MiXCR. Vaccine-responding clonotypes were identified with edgeR using replicate PBMC samples, with FDR below 0.01 and a log2 fold change above 5 up to day 15 being required. Bulk clonotypes were assigned CD4 or CD8 identity according to which sequenced CD4 or CD8 repertoire held them at higher abundance. TCRdb reworked the public reads: Q25 trimming with fastp, MiXCR clone assembly, productive beta chains retained. Each record represents a unique CDR3 protein, reported with the most common genes and DNA among its rows. The V and J calls and clone size are TCRdb's, not the authors'. This sample comprises 500,000 to 650,000 distinct CDR3 sequences, around 16% of them detected only once. The leading ten clones occupy around a sixth of the sample.

This TCR came from a man aged 18 to 35 who received the YFV17D yellow fever vaccine. The specimen comprised PBMCs, sampled more than 4 days after the first yellow fever vaccination. The sequence links TRBV12-3 or TRBV12-4 to TRBJ1-5; the D gene is unclear. The CDR3 region has the sequence CASMSSQASNQPQHF. DNA sequence: TGTGCCAGCATGAGTTCGCAAGCTAGCAATCAGCCCCAGCATTTT.